The sequence of this T cell receptor beta chain was determined in a study of cytomegalovirus exposure and HLA in healthy donors. Findings and limits, study-wide: In a later analysis, 17,000 or so TCR beta sequences were associated with HLA alleles at 0.05 false discovery rate.

The J segment lost 6 bases and the V segment lost 5 bases, leaving 10 bases of the junction unmatched. CDR3 length: 15 amino acids. Germline CDR1 and CDR2: SGHTA and FQGTGA. Donors were nominally healthy when sampled, though unrecorded immune exposures were likely. The PCR employed 60 Vbeta primers together with 13 Jbeta primers. Original analysis: A later analysis tallied 87 million or so unique TCR beta chains, 9 million to 12 million of them shared. Generated by immunoSEQ multiplex PCR, the TCRdb table keeps only in-frame clones and is missing some. That table gives V, J and clone size, and the DNA gave D and trimming. The table has some 150,000 clones, 60% to 80% seen once. The table lists this clone with a count of one. Its antigen is unknown.

This clonotype originated in a female donor in good health and CMV-seronegative. Source material: PBMCs. This rearrangement joins TRBV7-3 to TRBJ2-7, with 10 positions matching TRBD2. The CDR3 protein is CASSERGGRAAEQYF. The CDR3 DNA reads as TGTGCCAGCAGCGAGCGGGGGGGCCGAGCGGCCGAGCAGTACTTC.